A single sample is the source of the 25 T cell receptor beta chains below, sequenced in a study of blood T cell repertoires in COVID-19. The data were produced by immunoSEQ multiplex PCR, yet TCRdb's version contains in-frame clones alone and is incomplete. This sample has around 180,000 clones, with roughly 90% found just once. The sample consisted of peripheral blood. All receptors derive from a man in his 70s with active or convalescent COVID-19.

The rearrangement joins TRBV30 to TRBJ2-2; D is possibly TRBD2 (6 bases). Germline V CDR1 and CDR2: GTSNPN, SVGIG (reference sequence). V was shortened by 4 bases and J by 4 bases, with 16 bases between the two germline ends. There are 15 residues in the CDR3. The CDR3 sequence is CAWIGGTSATGELFF. CDR3 DNA sequence: TGTGCCTGGATCGGCGGGACCTCGGCCACCGGGGAGCTGTTTTTT.

J is TRBJ1-2 and V is TRBV19; a weak D match, TRBD1 (5 bases). The length of the CDR3 is 14 residues. V lost 5 bases and J 0 bases, leaving 10 bases between the germline ends. Germline assignment: CDR1 LNHDA and CDR2 SQIVND (reference sequence). CDR3 DNA: TGTGCCAGTAGTGTGGGGGGACCTAACTATGGCTACACCTTC. This encodes CASSVGGPNYGYTF.

V usage is TRBV6-5 and J usage is TRBJ2-2; 8 nucleotides match TRBD1. The CDR3 length is 15 residues. Germline CDR1 is MNHEY and CDR2 is SVGAGI. The junction had 13 bases not matched to a gene; V was cut back by 11 bases and J by 5 bases. The CDR3 DNA reads TGTGCCGGCAAACGACAGGGGAGAGCGACCGGGGAGCTGTTTTTT. Translated: CAGKRQGRATGELFF.

This rearrangement joins TRBV28 to TRBJ2-3, with 8 positions matching TRBD1. V shed 5 bases, J shed 1 base, and the junction held 8 bases outside the gene matches. CDR3 length equals 16 residues. Germline CDR1 is MDHEN and CDR2 is SYDVKM. The CDR3 region is CASSTPQGAGTDTQYF. DNA for the CDR3: TGTGCCAGCAGTACCCCCCAGGGGGCAGGCACAGATACGCAGTATTTT.

This clone was picked up one time. This sequence joins TRBV7-3 and TRBJ2-7; 10 bases map to TRBD2. The CDR3 consists of 15 residues. The V gene end was trimmed by 0 bases and the J gene end by 7 bases; junction bases not matched to a gene: 6. Looked up from germline, CDR1 is SGHTA and CDR2 is FQGTGA. As DNA, the CDR3 is TGTGCCAGCAGCTTAACGGGGCTAGCGGGAGAGGAGCAGTACTTC. This codes for CASSLTGLAGEEQYF.

The chain combines TRBV15 with TRBJ1-4, with D maybe TRBD1 (5 bases). This CDR3 comprises 15 residues. Per germline, CDR1 LNHNV and CDR2 YYDKDF (reference sequence). V dropped 5 bases and J dropped 8 bases, with 18 bases sitting between them. The CDR3 DNA reads TGTGCCACCAGCCCGCTGGGGGGGGTACGCGAAAAACTGTTTTTT. Protein: CATSPLGGVREKLFF.

CDR3 nucleotide sequence: TGTGCCAGCAGCCAGGACAGGGGAAGAGCTGGAAACACCATATATTTT. Amino acids: CASSQDRGRAGNTIYF. The rearrangement joins TRBV5-4 to TRBJ1-3; 9 nucleotides agree with TRBD1. Per the germline V gene, CDR1 is SGHNT and CDR2 is YYREEE (reference sequence). The CDR3 spans 16 residues. V was pared by 4 bases and J by 2 bases, with 7 bases of the junction left unmatched.

The rearrangement joins TRBV7-2 to TRBJ2-5; 10 nucleotides align to TRBD1. The CDR3 length is 13 residues. Trimming took 3 bases from V and 5 from J; bases not matched to a gene: 0. Germline CDR1 SGHTA, CDR2 FQGNSA. CDR3 bases: TGTGCCAGCAGCTTGGGACAGGGGGAGACCCAGTACTTC. It specifies CASSLGQGETQYF.

V and J are TRBV28 and TRBJ1-2; 7 bases map to TRBD1. The junction had 14 bases not matched to a gene; V was cut back by 6 bases and J by 7 bases. From germline, CDR1 is MDHEN and CDR2 SYDVKM. The CDR3 sequence is 15 residues long. This chain's CDR3 is CASSRRDRVASGYTF. CDR3 nucleotides: TGTGCCAGCAGCCGCCGAGACAGGGTTGCTAGTGGCTACACCTTC.

The V gene is TRBV9, the J gene TRBJ2-5; possibly TRBD2 for D (6 bases). Trimming took off 3 bases at V and 0 bases at J, with 9 bases between the two ends. The CDR3 runs 14 residues. CDR1 is SGDLS and CDR2 is YYNGEE in the germline V gene. In DNA, the CDR3 is TGTGCCAGCAGCGGCGGGGCGTACCAAGAGACCCAGTACTTC. Its translation: CASSGGAYQETQYF.

The V call is TRBV6-5, the J call TRBJ2-7; weak D call: TRBD2 (5 bases). The ends were cut back, 0 bases at V and 1 base at J, with 13 bases in the middle. The germline CDR1 and CDR2 sequences are MNHEY and SVGAGI. This CDR3 has 16 residues. The CDR3, as DNA: TGTGCCAGCAGTTACTCGAGGCCGTCGGGGTCCTACGAGCAGTACTTC. It yields the protein CASSYSRPSGSYEQYF.

This clone was seen a handful of times. The chain couples TRBV10-3 to TRBJ2-7; tentative D call: TRBD1 (6 bases). Germline assignment: CDR1 ENHRY and CDR2 SYGVKD. The CDR3 is made up of 16 amino acids. The V end lost 5 bases, the J end lost 0 bases, and 17 bases lay between the germline ends. CDR3 protein: CAISRLGGLYSYEQYF. The CDR3 nucleotides are TGTGCCATCAGTCGCCTTGGGGGCCTCTACTCCTACGAGCAGTACTTC.

This clone was seen once. The V and J genes are TRBV6-5 and TRBJ2-3; D not resolved. V gave up 10 bases and J gave up 6 bases, with 17 bases separating them. The germline V gene encodes CDR1 MNHEY and CDR2 SVGAGI. The CDR3 length is 13 residues. CDR3 amino acids: CATSASPRDTQYF. In DNA form, the CDR3 reads TGTGCCACCTCCGCGTCCCCGAGGGATACGCAGTATTTT.

The rearrangement uses TRBV5-1 and TRBJ2-5; D ambiguous. The CDR3 contains 15 residues. Germline values: CDR1 SGHRS, CDR2 YFSETQ. V shed 3 bases and J shed 2 bases, with 14 bases lying between them. The CDR3: CASSSLLVPQETQYF. The CDR3 region has the DNA TGCGCCAGCAGCTCCCTCCTAGTACCTCAAGAGACCCAGTACTTC.

The chain employs TRBV4-1 and TRBJ2-5, with 9 bases matching TRBD1. The J segment lost 7 bases and the V segment lost 0 bases, leaving 12 bases of the junction unmatched. Germline V gene data show CDR1 as MGHRA and CDR2 as YSYEKL. The CDR3 sequence is 17 residues long. In nucleotides, the CDR3 is TGCGCCAGCAGCCAAGAAAGGACAGGGGTCCGCCGGGGGACCCAGTACTTC. Its protein is CASSQERTGVRRGTQYF.

This chain uses TRBV11-2 with TRBJ2-7; 10 bases map to TRBD1. The V gene end was trimmed by 5 bases and the J gene end by 4 bases; junction bases not matched to a gene: 14. The CDR3 length is 17 residues. CDR1 SGHAT and CDR2 FQNNGV come from the germline V gene. The chain's CDR3 is CASSARPTGQGIYEQYF. CDR3 coding DNA: TGTGCCAGCAGCGCCCGACCGACGGGACAGGGGATATACGAGCAGTACTTC.

The CDR3 is CSVVVGPEGGYTF. CDR3 coding DNA: TGCAGCGTTGTAGTAGGCCCCGAGGGCGGCTACACCTTC. This rearrangement joins TRBV29-1 to TRBJ1-2; D call uncertain. Between the trimmed V and J ends, which lost 4 bases and 8 bases, there was a span of 17 bases. The CDR3 loop spans 13 amino acids. From germline, CDR1 is SQVTM and CDR2 ANQGSEA.

This clone was observed a single time. This sequence joins TRBV16 and TRBJ1-1; the D is unclear. The CDR3 length is 14 residues. Trimming cost V 0 bases and J 1 base, with 6 bases left between them. CDR1 KGHSY and CDR2 FQNENV come from the germline V gene. In DNA form, the CDR3 reads TGTGCCAGCAGCCAATCTGCGGGGAACACTGAAGCTTTCTTT. Residues: CASSQSAGNTEAFF.

The rearrangement joins TRBV9 to TRBJ1-1, with unresolved D. Germline CDR1 reads SGDLS; CDR2 reads YYNGEE. V shed 0 bases and J shed 5 bases, with 11 bases lying between them. This CDR3 is built from 14 residues. In DNA form, the CDR3 reads TGTGCCAGCAGCGTAGGGTCCGGGGAAACTGAAGCTTTCTTT. This encodes CASSVGSGETEAFF.

The chain uses TRBV7-8 and TRBJ1-6; D unresolved. CDR1 is SGHVS and CDR2 is FQNEAQ in the germline V gene. The length of the CDR3 is 15 residues. Trimming cost V 5 bases and J 4 bases, with 12 bases left between them. DNA for the CDR3: TGTGCCAGCAGCCTCCCCGCGTTTTATAATTCACCCCTCCACTTT. Its translation is CASSLPAFYNSPLHF. Full variable domain (outside the CDR3, taken from reference TRBV7-8 and TRBJ1-6): GAGVSQSPRYKVAKRGQDVALRCDPISGHVSLFWYQQALGQGPEFLTYFQNEAQLDKSGLPSDRFFAERPEGSVSTLKIQRTQQEDSAVYLCASSLPAFYNSPLHFGNGTRLTVT.

CDR3 protein: CASSFWQGNQPQHF. In DNA, the CDR3 is TGTGCCAGTAGTTTCTGGCAGGGTAATCAGCCCCAGCATTTT. The chain joins TRBV19 to TRBJ1-5; D might be TRBD1 (5 bases). In germline, CDR1 is LNHDA, CDR2 SQIVND (reference sequence). The CDR3 runs 14 residues. The ends were cut back, 5 bases at V and 4 bases at J, with 12 bases in the middle.

This chain connects TRBV9 to TRBJ2-2, with 9 bases identical to TRBD1. CDR1 is SGDLS and CDR2 is YYNGEE in the germline V gene. The CDR3 runs 16 residues. V was clipped by 4 bases and J by 5 bases; unmatched bases: 9. The CDR3 loop reads CASSIPGQGTTGELFF. CDR3 bases: TGTGCCAGCAGCATTCCGGGACAGGGAACGACCGGGGAGCTGTTTTTT.

This rearrangement joins TRBV6-1 to TRBJ2-7, with TRBD2 as a possible D gene (5 bases). CDR1 and CDR2 from the germline V gene are MNHNS and SASEGT. This CDR3 spans 13 amino acids. Trimming removed 0 bases at V and 4 bases at J, with 7 bases between. For the CDR3, the DNA is TGTGCCAGCAGTGAAGCGCGGGCGTACGAGCAGTACTTC. It specifies CASSEARAYEQYF.

This clone was detected once. The chain couples TRBV7-9 to TRBJ2-1, with D uncertain. There are 13 residues in the CDR3. Trimming took 2 bases from V and 5 from J, leaving 7 bases between them. Germline CDR1 reads SEHNR; CDR2 reads FQNEAQ (reference sequence). The CDR3 spells CASSLTANNEQFF. As DNA, the CDR3 is TGTGCCAGCAGCTTAACAGCCAACAATGAGCAGTTCTTC.

This sequence joins TRBV7-3 and TRBJ2-1; a possible D gene is TRBD1 (6 bases). The germline V gene encodes CDR1 SGHTA and CDR2 FQGTGA. V was pared by 4 bases and J by 9 bases, with 10 bases between. This CDR3 has 12 residues. The CDR3 reads CASSSGVGEQFF. CDR3 sequence (DNA): TGTGCCAGCAGCTCAGGGGTGGGTGAGCAGTTCTTC.